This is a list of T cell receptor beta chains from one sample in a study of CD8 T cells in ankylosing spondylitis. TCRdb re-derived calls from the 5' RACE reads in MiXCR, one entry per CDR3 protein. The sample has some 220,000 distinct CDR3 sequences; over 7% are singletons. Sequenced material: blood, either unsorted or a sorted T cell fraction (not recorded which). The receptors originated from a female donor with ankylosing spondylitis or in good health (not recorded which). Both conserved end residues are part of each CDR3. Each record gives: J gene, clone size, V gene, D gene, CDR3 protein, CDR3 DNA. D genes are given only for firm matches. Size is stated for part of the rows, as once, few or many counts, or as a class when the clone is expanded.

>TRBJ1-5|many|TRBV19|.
CASSIEGNRVQPQHF
TGTGCCAGTAGTATAGAAGGGAACAGGGTTCAGCCCCAGCATTTT
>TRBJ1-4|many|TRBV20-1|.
CSAHAAYKGKLFF
TGCAGTGCTCACGCGGCATACAAAGGAAAACTGTTTTTT
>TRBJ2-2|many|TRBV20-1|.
CSAPRAGTGELFF
TGCAGTGCCCCCCGGGCCGGCACCGGGGAGCTGTTTTTT
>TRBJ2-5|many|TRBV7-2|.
CASSQQPQETQYF
TGTGCCAGCAGCCAGCAACCCCAAGAGACCCAGTACTTC
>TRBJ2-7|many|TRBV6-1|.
CASTDRLYEQYF
TGTGCCAGCACGGACAGACTCTACGAGCAGTACTTC
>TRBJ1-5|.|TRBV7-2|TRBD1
CASSLRGTGGNQPQHF
TGTGCCAGCAGCTTGAGGGGGACAGGAGGAAATCAGCCCCAGCATTTT
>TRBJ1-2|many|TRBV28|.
CASSIDPMDGYTF
TGTGCCAGCAGTATTGACCCTATGGATGGCTACACCTTC
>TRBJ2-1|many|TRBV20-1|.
CSARFGLSNEQFF
TGCAGTGCTAGATTTGGACTGAGCAATGAGCAGTTCTTC
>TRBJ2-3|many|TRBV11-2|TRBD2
CASSPTGTSVRPTDTQYF
TGTGCCAGCAGCCCGACCGGGACTAGCGTTCGTCCTACAGATACGCAGTATTTT
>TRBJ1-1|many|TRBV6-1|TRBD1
CASSGDSTEAFF
TGTGCCAGCAGTGGGGACAGCACTGAAGCTTTCTTT
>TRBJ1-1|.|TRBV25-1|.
CASSEWRKGGAGNTETFF
TGTGCCAGCAGTGAGTGGCGGAAAGGGGGAGCGGGGAACACTGAAACTTTCTTT
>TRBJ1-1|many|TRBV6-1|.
CASRPRGGGNEAFF
TGTGCCAGCAGACCCCGCGGGGGGGGCAATGAAGCTTTCTTT
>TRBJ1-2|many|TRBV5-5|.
CASSLAQRDYGYTF
TGTGCCAGCAGCTTGGCTCAGAGAGACTATGGCTACACCTTC
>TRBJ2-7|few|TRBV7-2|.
CASSTDAAYEQYF
TGTGCCAGCAGCACGGACGCAGCCTACGAGCAGTACTTC
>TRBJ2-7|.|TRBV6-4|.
CATDVGGTGPTYEQYF
TGTGCCACTGATGTAGGCGGAACAGGGCCGACCTACGAGCAGTACTTC
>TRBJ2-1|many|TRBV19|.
CASNEGGDNEQFF
TGTGCCAGTAATGAGGGGGGAGACAATGAGCAGTTCTTC
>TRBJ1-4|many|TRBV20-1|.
CSARPQSTTNEKLFF
TGCAGTGCTAGGCCCCAGTCTACAACTAATGAAAAACTGTTTTTT
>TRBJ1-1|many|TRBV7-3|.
CASSFSGIGEAFF
TGTGCCAGCAGCTTTTCGGGTATTGGTGAAGCTTTCTTT
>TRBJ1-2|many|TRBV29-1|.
CSVVWGQGSHTF
.
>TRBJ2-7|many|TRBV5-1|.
CASSLDGAYEQYF
TGTGCCAGCAGCTTAGATGGCGCCTACGAGCAGTACTTC
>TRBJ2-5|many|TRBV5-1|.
CASSPGRPAPETQYF
TGCGCCAGCAGCCCTGGTCGGCCCGCCCCAGAGACCCAGTACTTC
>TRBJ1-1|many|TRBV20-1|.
CSARGGAGWNTEAFF
TGCAGTGCTAGAGGGGGGGCCGGTTGGAACACTGAAGCTTTCTTT
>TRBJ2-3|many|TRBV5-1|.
CASRLKGSDTQYF
TGCGCCAGCCGACTAAAGGGGAGTGATACGCAGTATTTT
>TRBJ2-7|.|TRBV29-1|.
CSVTTDRAYEQYF
TGCAGCGTTACGACAGACCGGGCCTACGAGCAGTACTTC
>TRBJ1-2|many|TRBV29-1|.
CRPWEGWYRTGNYGYTF
TGCAGGCCCTGGGAGGGGTGGTATCGGACCGGAAACTATGGCTACACCTTC
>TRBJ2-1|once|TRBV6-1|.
CASGRSPRDEQFF
TGTGCCAGCGGCCGGTCCCCGCGGGATGAGCAGTTCTTC
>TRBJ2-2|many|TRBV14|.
CASSQVHGSTGELFF
TGTGCCAGCAGCCAAGTTCACGGGAGCACCGGGGAGCTGTTTTTT
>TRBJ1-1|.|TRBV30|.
CACREGKNTEAFF
TGTGCCTGCCGGGAGGGGAAGAACACTGAAGCTTTCTTT
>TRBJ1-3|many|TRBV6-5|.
CASSGIGNTIYF
TGTGCCAGCTCCGGGATTGGAAACACCATATATTTT
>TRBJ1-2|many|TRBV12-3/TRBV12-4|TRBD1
CASSPGQGLFGYTF
TGTGCCAGCAGCCCGGGACAGGGTTTGTTTGGCTACACCTTC
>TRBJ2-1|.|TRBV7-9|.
CASSLYVGSYNEQFF
TGTGCCAGCAGCTTGTACGTCGGCTCCTACAATGAGCAGTTCTTC
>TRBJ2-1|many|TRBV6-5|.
CASSYSESQGYNEQFF
TGTGCCAGCAGTTACTCGGAGTCCCAGGGTTACAATGAGCAGTTCTTC